These 23 T cell receptor beta chains came from one sample sequenced in a study of memory CD4+ T cells and cytomegalovirus serostatus. The sort gate was single viable CD3+CD4+CD8-CD45RO+ cells for memory CD4+ T cells. Profiling relied on immunoSEQ multiplex PCR, and the TCRdb table lists in-frame clones only, not all of them. The profile covers about 27,000 clones, with about 75% appearing a single time and 0.85% to 1.1% taken by the ten largest. Sequenced input: memory CD4+ T cells from blood. These receptors originate from an adult in good health and CMV-seronegative.

Remarks on this clone: This same CDR3 is encoded by further DNA sequences in the sample. V is TRBV4-1 and J is TRBJ2-3; 7 bases are shared with TRBD1. CDR1 is MGHRA, CDR2 YSYEKL, per germline. CDR3 length: 16 amino acids. V lost 5 bases and J lost 2; bases outside the gene matches: 10. Here the CDR3 reads CASSVRDSSFTDTQYF. In DNA form, the CDR3 reads TGCGCCAGCAGCGTCCGGGACAGTAGCTTCACAGATACGCAGTATTTT.

The V and J genes are TRBV6-6 and TRBJ2-1; TRBD2 might be the D (5 bases). V was trimmed by 7 bases and J by 7 bases, leaving 8 bases between them. The CDR3 has 11 residues. Germline lookup yields CDR1 MNHNY and CDR2 SVGAGI (reference sequence). The CDR3 reads CASTGRNEQFF. CDR3 nucleotides: TGTGCCAGCACGGGAAGGAATGAGCAGTTCTTC.

This chain uses TRBV7-8 with TRBJ2-7; TRBD1 is a possible D gene (6 bases). V lost 1 base and J 6 bases, leaving 13 bases between the germline ends. Germline V CDR1 and CDR2: SGHVS, FQNEAQ. The CDR3 contains 14 residues. This chain's CDR3 is CASSLGTGKGEQYF. CDR3 sequence (DNA): TGTGCCAGCAGCTTAGGTACAGGGAAGGGCGAGCAGTACTTC.

V is TRBV7-3 and J is TRBJ2-5, with 7 bases lining up with TRBD2. This CDR3 contains 15 residues. The germline V gene has CDR1 SGHTA and CDR2 FQGTGA. The ends lost 6 bases at V and 2 bases at J; junction bases unmatched: 9. CDR3 nucleotide sequence: TGTGCCAGCAGTCCAGGTTCTAGCGGACAAGAGACCCAGTACTTC. Amino acid sequence: CASSPGSSGQETQYF.

The chain joins TRBV4-3 to TRBJ2-1; no clear D. The CDR3 runs to 16 residues. Germline lookup yields CDR1 LGHNA and CDR2 YSLEER. Deletions cut 0 bases from V and 8 bases from J, with 17 bases between. CDR3 region: CASSQDLFGIYDEQFF. CDR3 coding DNA: TGCGCCAGCAGCCAAGATCTTTTTGGGATTTATGATGAGCAGTTCTTC.

In this sample, this clone turned up a few times. The rearrangement links TRBV10-1 to TRBJ1-1; D unclear. CDR3 length: 14 amino acids. V gave up 0 bases and J gave up 0 bases, with 5 bases separating them. Germline CDR1 WNHNN, CDR2 SYGVQD (reference sequence). Here the CDR3 DNA reads TGCGCCAGCAGTGAGTCTTGGTTGAACACTGAAGCTTTCTTT. Protein product: CASSESWLNTEAFF.

V gene TRBV6-1 combines with J gene TRBJ2-2; D is ambiguous. CDR1 and CDR2 from the germline V gene are MNHNS and SASEGT. The CDR3 covers 13 residues. The germline V and J ends were trimmed by 1 base and 2 bases, with 2 bases remaining between them. The CDR3 region is CASSEDNTGELFF. CDR3 nucleotide sequence: TGTGCCAGCAGTGAAGACAACACCGGGGAGCTGTTTTTT.

The genes are TRBV27 and TRBJ1-6; D gene ambiguous. The CDR3 has 16 residues. The V end lost 5 bases, the J end lost 4 bases, and 15 bases lay between the germline ends. CDR1 and CDR2 (germline): MNHEY, SMNVEV (reference sequence). CDR3 nucleotide sequence: TGTGCCAGCAGTCCTAACCGGGTTGCTTATAATTCACCCCTCCACTTT. This gives the protein CASSPNRVAYNSPLHF.

This clone was observed a few times. The gene calls are TRBV29-1 and TRBJ1-5; weak D call: TRBD1 (6 bases). V was shortened by 7 bases and J by 0 bases, with 13 bases between the two germline ends. This CDR3 is built from 14 residues. Germline assignment: CDR1 SQVTM and CDR2 ANQGSEA. CDR3 residues: CSALGGSSNQPQHF. In DNA form, the CDR3 reads TGCAGCGCCTTAGGGGGGAGTAGCAATCAGCCCCAGCATTTT.

This chain links TRBV15 with TRBJ2-1, with 11 bases aligning to TRBD2. The CDR3 consists of 15 residues. Germline-derived CDR1 and CDR2 are LNHNV and YYDKDF (reference sequence). Trimming took 5 bases from V and 4 from J; bases not matched to a gene: 4. In nucleotides, the CDR3 is TGTGCCACCAGCCGTAGGACTAGCGGGTACAATGAGCAGTTCTTC. It specifies CATSRRTSGYNEQFF.

The chain links TRBV6-5 to TRBJ2-3, with TRBD2 as a possible D gene (6 bases). The CDR3 has 15 residues. Germline assignment: CDR1 MNHEY and CDR2 SVGAGI. The V end was cut by 6 bases, the J end by 2 bases, with 15 bases between. CDR3 bases: TGTGCCAGCAGAGAATGGCGGGAAAACACAGATACGCAGTATTTT. Its translation: CASREWRENTDTQYF.

A few counts support this clone. The genes are TRBV30 and TRBJ1-1; D is uncertain. V lost 4 bases and J 0 bases, leaving 9 bases between the germline ends. This CDR3 region has 13 residues. CDR1 and CDR2 from the germline V gene are GTSNPN and SVGIG (reference sequence). CDR3 sequence (DNA): TGTGCCTGGAAGACCAACATGAACACTGAAGCTTTCTTT. Translation: CAWKTNMNTEAFF.

This chain links TRBV2 with TRBJ1-4; maybe TRBD1 (5 bases). V was trimmed by 6 bases and J by 8 bases, leaving 22 bases between them. CDR1 and CDR2 from the germline V gene are SNHLY and FYNNEI. This CDR3 is built from 16 residues. The CDR3 here is CASRSRDLNGGEKLFF. CDR3 coding DNA: TGTGCCAGCAGATCCCGGGACCTAAACGGAGGGGAAAAACTGTTTTTT. The variable domain in full, completed from reference TRBV2 and TRBJ1-4, reads EPEVTQTPSHQVTQMGQEVILRCVPISNHLYFYWYRQILGQKVEFLVSFYNNEISEKSEIFDDQFSVERPDGSNFTLKIRSTKLEDSAMYFCASRSRDLNGGEKLFFGSGTQLSVL.

There are a few counts of this clone. The V and J genes are TRBV5-1 and TRBJ1-1; 9 bases are a match to TRBD1. V dropped 5 bases and J dropped 7; count of bases not matched to a gene: 9. Per germline, CDR1 SGHRS and CDR2 YFSETQ. CDR3 length: 14 residues. The CDR3 coding sequence is TGCGCCAGCAGTCCCGAGGGGACAGGGCTTGAAGCTTTCTTT. Protein sequence: CASSPEGTGLEAFF.

This chain joins TRBV18 and TRBJ2-5, with 7 positions matching TRBD1. Germline V gene sequence: CDR1 KGHSH, CDR2 LQKENI. Trimming cost V 5 bases and J 1 base; bases outside gene matches: 7. The CDR3 covers 15 residues. This CDR3 reads CASSKPGQLQETQYF. The CDR3 bases are TGTGCCAGCTCAAAACCGGGACAGCTCCAAGAGACCCAGTACTTC.

The V and J genes are TRBV7-8 and TRBJ1-2, with D perhaps matching TRBD1 (6 bases). Germline values: CDR1 SGHVS, CDR2 FQNEAQ. Trimming removed 6 bases from V and 10 bases from J, with 18 bases in between. The CDR3 spans 13 residues. CDR3 residues: CASSFAPNRDYTF. The DNA of the CDR3 is TGTGCCAGCAGTTTTGCTCCTAACAGGGACTACACCTTC.

The gene calls are TRBV5-4 and TRBJ2-1, with no clear D. V lost 4 bases and J lost 0, with 11 bases in between. The CDR3 extends over 15 amino acids. Germline values: CDR1 SGHNT, CDR2 YYREEE (reference sequence). The CDR3 loop reads CASSGRFSSYNEQFF. Written as DNA, the CDR3 is TGTGCCAGCAGCGGCCGATTTAGCTCCTACAATGAGCAGTTCTTC.

The CDR3 region is CASSTNLDRGHGYTF. Written as DNA, the CDR3 is TGTGCCAGCAGTACCAACTTGGACAGGGGGCATGGCTACACCTTC. The chain carries TRBV2 and TRBJ1-2; 11 bases align to TRBD1. The V segment lost 5 bases and the J segment 6 bases; nucleotides outside the gene matches: 8. The CDR3 runs to 15 residues. CDR1 is SNHLY and CDR2 is FYNNEI in the germline V gene.

This rearrangement joins TRBV28 to TRBJ1-1; the D is unclear. The CDR3 totals 13 residues. Trimming shortened V by 6 bases and J by 7 bases, and 15 bases separated the two germline ends. CDR1 and CDR2 from the germline V gene are MDHEN and SYDVKM. For the CDR3, the DNA is TGTGCCAGCAGGCCCGGTACATGGCATGAAGCTTTCTTT. This gives the protein CASRPGTWHEAFF.

Points on this clone: Distinct nucleotide sequences in the sample also encode this CDR3. The CDR3 loop is CASSRTGTSGTDTQYF. Here the CDR3 DNA reads TGCGCCAGCAGCCGAACCGGGACTAGCGGAACAGATACGCAGTATTTT. This sequence joins TRBV5-1 and TRBJ2-3; 11 positions match TRBD2. V was pared by 4 bases and J by 3 bases, with 7 bases of the junction left unmatched. The CDR3 is 16 amino acids. CDR1 SGHRS and CDR2 YFSETQ come from the germline V gene.

This clone was seen only a few times. This chain uses TRBV2 with TRBJ1-2, with a possible D match to TRBD1 (6 bases). This CDR3 comprises 11 residues. Trimming stripped 7 bases from V and 3 bases from J, with 6 bases between. From germline, CDR1 is SNHLY and CDR2 FYNNEI. DNA for the CDR3: TGTGCCAGCAACAGGGACTATGGCTACACCTTC. Amino acids: CASNRDYGYTF. Supplemented by reference TRBV2 and TRBJ1-2, the full variable domain reads EPEVTQTPSHQVTQMGQEVILRCVPISNHLYFYWYRQILGQKVEFLVSFYNNEISEKSEIFDDQFSVERPDGSNFTLKIRSTKLEDSAMYFCASNRDYGYTFGSGTRLTVV.

The chain couples TRBV5-4 to TRBJ2-1, with 9 nucleotides matching TRBD1. Germline CDR1 is SGHNT and CDR2 is YYREEE (reference sequence). The CDR3 totals 14 residues. With 0 bases clipped from V and 8 bases from J, the junction kept 3 bases outside the gene matches. Here the CDR3 DNA reads TGTGCCAGCAGCTTGGGACAGGGGGTCGATGAGCAGTTCTTC. Protein sequence: CASSLGQGVDEQFF.

V gene TRBV27 combines with J gene TRBJ1-5; 7 bases line up with TRBD1. This CDR3 contains 14 residues. Germline V gene data show CDR1 as MNHEY and CDR2 as SMNVEV (reference sequence). After removal of 4 bases from V and 2 bases from J, the junction contained 2 bases not matched to a gene. The CDR3 DNA sequence: TGTGCCAGCAGTTATGACAGGGGCAATCAGCCCCAGCATTTT. Translated, it gives CASSYDRGNQPQHF.